The TCR beta chain under discussion was sequenced for a study of T-cell reconstitution after alpha-beta-depleted transplantation in children. General study points: From surviving recipient T cells and thymic progenitors came the high day-60 TCRbeta diversity observed in some patients. Most T-cell counts and diversity one year after the transplant came from T cells that were newly produced. There were reportedly several hundred expanded graft clones from which alpha-beta T cells came about two months after transplant.

Points on this clonotype: Antigen specificity is unknown.

A library of TCRbeta sequences, prepared with unique molecular identifiers, was generated. TCRdb processed the PCR reads anew with MiXCR; each CDR3 protein has one entry. The sample records roughly 570,000 distinct CDR3 sequences, 25% to 30% being singletons. This CDR3 has 12 amino acids. Germline lookup yields CDR1 SNHLY and CDR2 FYNNEI. V lost 8 bases to trimming and J lost 2 bases, with 7 bases between them. The chain couples TRBV2 to TRBJ1-5; no reliable D call. The sequence came from a boy in the first two years of life with Wiskott-Aldrich syndrome, due to receive a stem cell transplant. The input for sequencing was PBMCs, taken before TCRalphabeta/CD19-depleted stem cell transplant. The CDR3: CASRKGNQPQHF. Here the CDR3 DNA reads TGTGCCAGCCGGAAGGGCAATCAGCCCCAGCATTTT.